Listed below are T cell receptor beta chains from one sample, sequenced in a study of cytomegalovirus exposure and HLA in healthy donors. Only in-frame clones appear in the TCRdb table, and some are missing; sequencing was by immunoSEQ multiplex PCR. The sample has 150,000 or so clones, around 79% seen once. Material: PBMCs. Source of these receptors: a female donor in good health and CMV-seronegative. CDR3s include the opening cysteine and the closing phenylalanine or tryptophan. The order of the fields is clone size, J gene, V gene, D gene, CDR3 protein, CDR3 DNA. The D gene is left open where the match is weak. For some rows the clone size is stated as once, few or many, or as a class when expanded; others skip it.

.	TRBJ2-1	TRBV6-5	TRBD1	CASRGPGQEFF	TGTGCCAGCAGGGGACCGGGACAGGAGTTCTTC
.	TRBJ2-4	TRBV4-3	TRBD1	CASSQDPGQGARIQYF	TGCGCCAGCAGCCAAGATCCGGGACAGGGGGCGCGCATTCAGTACTTC
.	TRBJ2-3	TRBV5-6	.	CASRGQADTQYF	TGTGCCAGCAGGGGACAAGCGGATACGCAGTATTTT
once	TRBJ2-5	TRBV30	.	CAWSPGGTQYF	TGTGCCTGGAGTCCAGGAGGGACCCAGTACTTC
.	TRBJ1-6	TRBV6-1	.	CASSARQENSPLHF	TGTGCCAGCAGTGCACGACAGGAAAATTCACCCCTCCACTTT
.	TRBJ1-1	TRBV28	.	CASSLAGAGTEAFF	TGTGCCAGCAGTTTAGCAGGGGCCGGCACTGAAGCTTTCTTT
.	TRBJ2-5	TRBV9	TRBD2	CASSVAVAGSQETQYF	TGTGCCAGCAGCGTAGCAGTAGCGGGTTCCCAAGAGACCCAGTACTTC
once	TRBJ1-1	TRBV10-3	.	CAISESSEVRTFF	TGTGCCATCAGTGAGTCGAGTGAGGTTAGAACTTTCTTT
once	TRBJ2-1	TRBV29-1	.	CSIRDSEVNEQFF	TGCAGTATCCGGGACTCCGAGGTCAATGAGCAGTTCTTC
once	TRBJ1-5	TRBV16	TRBD1	CASSRQDRVRQPQHF	TGTGCCAGCAGCAGACAGGACAGGGTCCGGCAGCCCCAGCATTTT